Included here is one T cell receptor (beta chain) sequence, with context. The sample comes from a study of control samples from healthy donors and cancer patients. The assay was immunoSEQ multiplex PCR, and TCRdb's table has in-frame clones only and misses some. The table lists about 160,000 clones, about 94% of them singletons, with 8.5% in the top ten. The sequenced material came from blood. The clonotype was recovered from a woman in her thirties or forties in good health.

The DNA for the CDR3 is TGTGCCAGCAGCTTAGAGGTGTATGGCTACACCTTC. Translation gives CASSLEVYGYTF. The chain uses TRBV7-9 and TRBJ1-2; no firm D call. CDR1 and CDR2 (germline): SEHNR, FQNEAQ (reference sequence). This CDR3 spans 12 amino acids. V shed 1 base and J shed 5 bases, with 5 bases lying between them.